Each of the 5 T cell receptor beta chains below was sequenced from the same sample in a study of blood T cells in healthy people across ages. The second PCR ran about 6 to 12 cycles with a sample-barcoded 5' primer and J-beta primers. One entry per CDR3 protein results from TCRdb running MiXCR on the 5' RACE reads. Of around 850,000 distinct CDR3 sequences listed, 36% are singletons. What was sequenced was blood. The receptors derive from a man aged 18 to 29 in good health.

This chain links TRBV29-1 with TRBJ2-1; TRBD1 is a possible D gene (6 bases). The J call could be wrong; TRBJ2-7 is a better fit for the DNA end. Germline CDR1 reads SQVTM; CDR2 reads ANQGSEA. This CDR3 contains 16 residues. The CDR3 coding sequence is TGCAGCGTCGTGGGGGCCGTCACTGGCTCCTACAATGAGCAGTACTTC. It is translated as CSVVGAVTGSYNEQYF.

A remark on this clonotype: A much larger clonotype is one base distant, so this may be a read error. V usage is TRBV7-2 and J usage is TRBJ2-5; no reliable D call. Trimming shortened V by 4 bases and J by 11 bases, and 17 bases separated the two germline ends. Germline V gene lookup returns CDR1 SGHTA and CDR2 FQGNSA. This CDR3 is 13 amino acids long. CDR3 nucleotides: TGTGCCAGCAGCTCGGAAACTAACAATGAGCAGTACTTC. Protein product: CASSSETNNEQYF.

V is TRBV2 and J is TRBJ2-1; 10 nucleotides line up with TRBD1. The germline V gene has CDR1 SNHLY and CDR2 FYNNEI. There are 15 residues in the CDR3. After removal of 6 bases from V and 6 bases from J, the junction contained 8 bases not matched to a gene. The CDR3 DNA sequence: TGTGCCAGCAGGTTCCGGGACAGGGGTGCCAATGAGCAGTTCTTC. This encodes CASRFRDRGANEQFF.

The table lists this clonotype with a few counts. V gene TRBV12-3 or TRBV12-4 combines with J gene TRBJ1-2; D is undetermined. Trimming shortened V by 5 bases and J by 0 bases, and 7 bases separated the two germline ends. The length of the CDR3 is 13 residues. CDR3 sequence reads: CASSVSANYGYTF. In DNA, the CDR3 is TGTGCCAGCAGTGTGTCCGCTAACTATGGCTACACCTTC.

This clonotype occurred many times. V usage is TRBV6-2 or TRBV6-3 and J usage is TRBJ1-2, with a weak D call TRBD1 (5 bases). Trimming removed 2 bases at V and 5 bases at J, with 9 bases between. This CDR3 contains 13 residues. Germline CDR1 and CDR2: MNHEY and SVGEGT. The CDR3 reads CASSYGGGYGYTF. The CDR3, as DNA: TGTGCCAGCAGTTACGGGGGTGGTTATGGCTACACCTTC.